A selection of T cell receptor beta chains follows, all from one sample in a study of OX40 agonist ivuxolimab in advanced cancers. The method was immunoSEQ multiplex PCR; TCRdb's version includes in-frame clones alone and lacks a portion of them. The data contain more than 65,000 clones, about nine tenths of them singletons. Sequenced material: CD4+ or CD8+ T cells sorted from blood, taken in a trial of the OX40 agonist ivuxolimab. These receptors were collected from an adult with an advanced solid tumor such as melanoma, head and neck, liver or kidney cancer. Each CDR3 is given with its conserved first and last residue. A D gene is named only where the DNA matches it firmly. Size values are once, few and many counts, or a class for expanded clones, and some rows have none.

d_call	v_call	j_call	clone_size	cdr3_nt	cdr3_aa
NA	TRBV4-2	TRBJ1-2	NA	TGTGCCAGCAGCCAAGATACAGGGTATAGCGATGGCTACACCTTC	CASSQDTGYSDGYTF
NA	TRBV7-9	TRBJ2-7	NA	TGTGCCAGCAGCTTAGTTGGCAGTTCCTACGAGCAGTACTTC	CASSLVGSSYEQYF
NA	TRBV13	TRBJ1-3	NA	TGTGCCAGCAGCTCCCCCCCGGGGTCTGGAAACACCATATATTTT	CASSSPPGSGNTIYF
NA	TRBV5-1	TRBJ2-7	NA	TGCGCCAGCAGCAGCGGACAGACCGAGCAGTACTTC	CASSSGQTEQYF
TRBD2	TRBV4-1	TRBJ2-3	NA	TGCGCCAGCAGCCAAGAGGGCGGGGGTCACACAGATACGCAGTATTTT	CASSQEGGGHTDTQYF
NA	TRBV27	TRBJ1-6	few	TGTGCCAGCGGGAGTGACGGTTGGTATTCACCCCTCCACTTT	CASGSDGWYSPLHF
NA	TRBV27	TRBJ2-3	NA	TGTGCCAGCAGTTTGCAGGTTACCTCCACAGATACGCAGTATTTT	CASSLQVTSTDTQYF
TRBD1	TRBV29-1	TRBJ2-3	once	TGCAGCGTTCGGTGGGACAGGGGTGGGACAGATACGCAGTATTTT	CSVRWDRGGTDTQYF
NA	TRBV4-1	TRBJ2-7	once	TGCGCCAGCAGCCAAGATATAAGGGGGTGGTACGAGCAGTACTTC	CASSQDIRGWYEQYF
TRBD1	TRBV19	TRBJ2-7	NA	TGTGCCAGTATTGGGACAGGGAGCTCCTACGAGCAGTACTTC	CASIGTGSSYEQYF
NA	TRBV11-2	TRBJ2-1	NA	TGTGCCAGCAGCTTAGATGTCGGCCCCAACAATGAGCAGTTCTTC	CASSLDVGPNNEQFF
NA	TRBV11-2	TRBJ2-1	NA	TGTGCCACCGTCTCCAGCTCCTACAATGAGCAGTTCTTC	CATVSSSYNEQFF
NA	TRBV5-8	TRBJ1-1	NA	TGTGCCAGCAGCTTCGGGGGAGTTCACGAAGCTTTCTTT	CASSFGGVHEAFF
TRBD1	TRBV4-1	TRBJ2-7	NA	TGCGCCAGCAGCCAAAGGACAGGGTCATACGAGCAGTACTTC	CASSQRTGSYEQYF
TRBD2	TRBV4-1	TRBJ2-7	NA	TGCGCCAGCAGCCCCCGACTAGCCATCTACGAGCAGTACTTC	CASSPRLAIYEQYF
TRBD1	TRBV7-7	TRBJ2-1	NA	TGTGCCAGCAGCTGGGGGACAGGGGGGAGCTATGAGCAGTTCTTC	CASSWGTGGSYEQFF
NA	TRBV10-2	TRBJ2-7	NA	TGCGCCAGCAGCGACGACTCCTACGAGCAGTACTTC	CASSDDSYEQYF
NA	TRBV5-1	TRBJ2-6	NA	TGCGCCAGCAGCTTGTTGTTCGGTCAGCCAACTCTGGGCGGGATCTCTGGGGCCAACGTCCTGACTTTC	CASSLLFGQPTLGGISGANVLTF
NA	TRBV29-1	TRBJ2-5	few	TGCAGCGTTGAAAGGCGACAAGCCCAAGAGACCCAGTACTTC	CSVERRQAQETQYF
TRBD2	TRBV7-3	TRBJ2-3	once	TGTGCCAGCAGCTACACCGGGGGGGCCGATACGCAGTATTTT	CASSYTGGADTQYF
NA	TRBV7-9	TRBJ1-5	NA	TGTGCCAGCAGCTTGGGGCAAGAAGGAAATCAGCCCCAGCATTTT	CASSLGQEGNQPQHF
NA	TRBV6-5	TRBJ1-5	NA	TGTGCCAGCAGCCCCTCAAGCAATCAGCCCCAGCATTTT	CASSPSSNQPQHF
NA	TRBV5-4	TRBJ2-5	NA	TGTGCCAGCAGCTCGGACGGCCGGACGGTATCTCGCAGTCAAGAGACCCAGTACTTC	CASSSDGRTVSRSQETQYF
NA	TRBV9	TRBJ2-1	NA	TGTGCCAGCAGCGTAGGGGGCGGGCCACGTGAGCAGTTCTTC	CASSVGGGPREQFF
NA	TRBV13	TRBJ1-1	NA	TGTGCCAGCAGCAAAGGGGTCCAGGACACTGAAGCTTTCTTT	CASSKGVQDTEAFF
NA	TRBV19	TRBJ1-1	NA	TGTGCCAGTACCCTGGGGGGCGCTGAAGCTTTCTTT	CASTLGGAEAFF
NA	TRBV7-8	TRBJ2-5	NA	TGTGCCAGTACAGGGTGGGCGGAGACCCAGTACTTC	CASTGWAETQYF
TRBD2	TRBV29-1	TRBJ2-7	NA	TGCAGCGTTGTAGGGACTAGCCTCTACGAGCAGTACTTC	CSVVGTSLYEQYF
TRBD1	TRBV6-1	TRBJ1-5	NA	TGTGCCAGCGAGGGGGCTTTGGTTCAGCCCCAGCATTTT	CASEGALVQPQHF
NA	TRBV29-1	TRBJ2-5	NA	TGCAGCGCCCCAGGCGAGGAGACCCAGTACTTC	CSAPGEETQYF
TRBD1	TRBV2	TRBJ2-1	NA	TGTGCCAGCAGTGAAGCGGGCGGAATAGGGGGCCGGTACAATGAGCAGTTCTTC	CASSEAGGIGGRYNEQFF
NA	TRBV9	TRBJ2-2	NA	TGTGCCAGCACCCCGAGTGGGGGTCCGAACACCGGGGAGCTGTTTTTT	CASTPSGGPNTGELFF
NA	TRBV9	TRBJ2-7	NA	TGTGCCAGCAGCGTAGGAGGGGGGGACGAGCAGTACTTC	CASSVGGGDEQYF